This TCR beta chain was identified during a study of technical replicates of blood from a handful of donors. V was clipped by 5 bases and J by 1 base, with 5 bases between them. The CDR3 is 11 residues long. Germline V gene data show CDR1 as GTSNPN and CDR2 as SVGIG (reference sequence). Clones were read by immunoSEQ multiplex PCR, and TCRdb kept only the in-frame ones, dropping some. The sample lists 75,000 to 90,000 clones; approximately 90% were seen once. This clone was seen a few times. V usage is TRBV30 and J usage is TRBJ1-1; D call uncertain. Sequencing used T cells isolated from PBMCs. The origin of this receptor is a human donor in good health. CDR3: CAWGQNTEAFF. In DNA form, the CDR3 reads TGTGCCTGGGGCCAGAACACTGAAGCTTTCTTT.